A single sample gave rise to the 14 T cell receptor beta chains below, sequenced in a study of blood T cell repertoires in COVID-19. The protocol was immunoSEQ multiplex PCR, while the TCRdb copy is restricted to in-frame clones and leaves out a portion. This sample has around 300,000 clones, with approximately 92% found just once. Sequencing was done on a sample of peripheral blood. These receptors were obtained from a woman younger than 45 with COVID-19, enrolled during active disease.

This rearrangement joins TRBV3-1 (or the pseudogene TRBV3-2) to TRBJ1-3; a possible D gene is TRBD1 (6 bases). V was pared by 1 base and J by 4 bases, with 14 bases between. Germline V CDR1 and CDR2: LGHDT, YNNKEL (reference sequence). This CDR3 contains 16 residues. The CDR3 DNA is TGTGCCAGCAGCCAAGGTGCATCCAGGGGAGGAAACACCATATATTTT. Translation: CASSQGASRGGNTIYF.

The chain recombines TRBV19 with TRBJ2-1, with unresolved D. The germline V gene has CDR1 LNHDA and CDR2 SQIVND (reference sequence). Deletions cut 3 bases from V and 5 bases from J, with 14 bases between. The CDR3 loop spans 15 amino acids. CDR3: CASSMSLYPNNEQFF. For the CDR3, the DNA is TGTGCCAGTAGTATGTCCCTATACCCTAACAATGAGCAGTTCTTC.

This chain links TRBV5-4 with TRBJ1-2; 9 nucleotides align to TRBD1. The junction had 5 bases not matched to a gene; V was cut back by 0 bases and J by 5 bases. The CDR3 contains 15 residues. The germline gives CDR1 SGHNT, CDR2 YYREEE (reference sequence). The CDR3 loop is CASSLAGQGRYGYTF. CDR3 coding DNA: TGTGCCAGCAGCTTGGCCGGACAGGGGCGATATGGCTACACCTTC. The variable domain in full, with the rest retrieved from reference TRBV5-4 and TRBJ1-2, is ETGVTQSPTHLIKTRGQQVTLRCSSQSGHNTVSWYQQALGQGPQFIFQYYREEENGRGNFPPRFSGLQFPNYSSELNVNALELDDSALYLCASSLAGQGRYGYTFGSGTRLTVV.

This sequence joins TRBV5-1 and TRBJ2-5, with a tentative D call TRBD2 (6 bases). The CDR3 covers 15 residues. From germline, CDR1 is SGHRS and CDR2 YFSETQ. V was pared by 4 bases and J by 5 bases, with 18 bases between. The CDR3 sequence: CASSPRDSRRETQYF. The CDR3 DNA is TGCGCCAGCAGCCCACGGGACTCCCGCCGGGAGACCCAGTACTTC.

J is TRBJ2-3 and V is TRBV24-1, with 8 bases fitting TRBD1. This CDR3 contains 16 residues. V gave up 3 bases and J gave up 2 bases; unmatched junction bases: 6. Germline CDR1 KGHDR, CDR2 SFDVKD. CDR3 region: CATSDRQGAHTDTQYF. The CDR3, as DNA: TGTGCCACCAGTGATAGGCAGGGGGCCCACACAGATACGCAGTATTTT.

The V and J genes are TRBV2 and TRBJ2-7; maybe TRBD1 (5 bases). Germline V gene sequence: CDR1 SNHLY, CDR2 FYNNEI. V gave up 5 bases and J gave up 3 bases, with 14 bases separating them. The CDR3 totals 14 residues. The CDR3 region is CASSRSDSRYEQYF. In nucleotides, the CDR3 is TGTGCCAGCAGTCGAAGCGACAGCCGCTACGAGCAGTACTTC. The whole variable domain, filled in from reference TRBV2 and TRBJ2-7, reads EPEVTQTPSHQVTQMGQEVILRCVPISNHLYFYWYRQILGQKVEFLVSFYNNEISEKSEIFDDQFSVERPDGSNFTLKIRSTKLEDSAMYFCASSRSDSRYEQYFGPGTRLTVT.

V is TRBV19 and J is TRBJ2-7; no clear D gene. V was cut by 3 bases and J by 6 bases, with 9 bases left in between. CDR1 and CDR2 (germline): LNHDA, SQIVND (reference sequence). The CDR3 totals 12 residues. The CDR3 spells CASSIPTGEQYF. CDR3 sequence (DNA): TGTGCCAGTAGTATCCCCACGGGCGAGCAGTACTTC.

The chain carries TRBV5-1 and TRBJ2-2; D not resolved. There are 14 residues in the CDR3. V was shortened by 6 bases and J by 3 bases, with 12 bases between the two germline ends. Germline values: CDR1 SGHRS, CDR2 YFSETQ. The CDR3, as DNA: TGCGCCAGCACTAGATCTTCGGACACCGGGGAGCTGTTTTTT. Its protein product is CASTRSSDTGELFF.

This clone appeared once. This chain connects TRBV4-1 to TRBJ1-6, with 12 bases matching TRBD1. The CDR3 consists of 16 residues. J was trimmed by 7 bases and V by 5 bases; bases with no gene match: 6. The germline V gene encodes CDR1 MGHRA and CDR2 YSYEKL. CDR3 nucleotide sequence: TGCGCCAGCAGCTCGGGACAGGGGGCCGCAAATTCACCCCTCCACTTT. Protein: CASSSGQGAANSPLHF.

The gene calls are TRBV5-4 and TRBJ1-3, with 11 bases that match TRBD1. Germline loops: CDR1 SGHNT, CDR2 YYREEE (reference sequence). This CDR3 has 17 amino acids. Germline trimming cut 0 bases from V and 0 bases from J; bases unmatched to any gene: 2. The DNA for the CDR3 is TGTGCCAGCAGCTTGGGGGGGACAGGGGGCTCTGGAAACACCATATATTTT. Its protein is CASSLGGTGGSGNTIYF.

V and J are TRBV7-9 and TRBJ2-7; 8 bases are shared with TRBD2. The germline V gene encodes CDR1 SEHNR and CDR2 FQNEAQ (reference sequence). V shed 5 bases and J 2 bases; nucleotides not matched to a gene: 8. The CDR3 contains 15 residues. The CDR3 DNA is TGTGCCAGCAGCCTTTCACTAGCGGAAGCCTACGAGCAGTACTTC. Translation gives CASSLSLAEAYEQYF. Full variable domain (rest looked up from reference TRBV7-9 and TRBJ2-7): DTGVSQNPRHKITKRGQNVTFRCDPISEHNRLYWYRQTLGQGPEFLTYFQNEAQLEKSRLLSDRFSAERPKGSFSTLEIQRTEQGDSAMYLCASSLSLAEAYEQYFGPGTRLTVT.

This chain links TRBV27 with TRBJ2-3, with 10 bases fitting TRBD2. The CDR3 sequence is 17 residues long. CDR1 and CDR2 from the germline V gene are MNHEY and SMNVEV (reference sequence). The V gene end was trimmed by 7 bases and the J gene end by 5 bases; junction bases not matched to a gene: 15. The DNA for the CDR3 is TGTGCCAGCAAATCAAGCGGGAGGGCCGCTGGGTTAGATACGCAGTATTTT. Protein product: CASKSSGRAAGLDTQYF.

V usage is TRBV2 and J usage is TRBJ2-7; TRBD2 matches at 9 bases. V lost 7 bases and J lost 2; bases outside the gene matches: 9. This CDR3 comprises 15 residues. CDR1 SNHLY and CDR2 FYNNEI come from the germline V gene. CDR3 loop: CASTPGASGTYEQYF. The CDR3 region has the DNA TGTGCCAGCACCCCTGGGGCTAGCGGGACCTACGAGCAGTACTTC.

The V and J genes are TRBV5-5 and TRBJ1-2, with D uncertain. The ends were cut back, 4 bases at V and 3 bases at J, with 7 bases in the middle. The CDR3 consists of 12 residues. Germline V gives CDR1 SGHKS, CDR2 YYEKEE (reference sequence). The CDR3 bases are TGTGCCAGCAGCCTCCTTTACTATGGCTACACCTTC. It codes for CASSLLYYGYTF.